This TCR beta chain was observed in a study of cytomegalovirus exposure and HLA in healthy donors. The CDR3 spans 14 residues. The V gene end was trimmed by 5 bases and the J gene end by 7 bases; junction bases not matched to a gene: 7. Germline assignment: CDR1 SEHNR and CDR2 FQNEAQ (reference sequence). The protocol was immunoSEQ multiplex PCR, while the TCRdb copy is restricted to in-frame clones and leaves out a portion. The sample records under 200,000 clones, 91% being singletons. The receptor was derived from a woman in her late teens or twenties in good health and CMV-seropositive. J is TRBJ2-2 and V is TRBV7-9, with 7 bases that match TRBD1. Sequencing used PBMCs. The CDR3 nucleotides are TGTGCCAGCAGCGGAGACAGGGCGGACGGGGAGCTGTTTTTT. Residues: CASSGDRADGELFF.